What follows are 28 T cell receptor beta chains derived from one specimen sequenced in a study of T-cell memory formation after mild COVID-19 (dated by TCRdb to 2020 to 2022). Libraries were prepared through 5' RACE. These reads were obtained on an Illumina NovaSeq 6000. The raw public data were reprocessed by TCRdb itself: fastp quality trimming at Q25, MiXCR clonotype calling, in-frame beta chains only. For every CDR3 protein sequence, its rows merge into one entry that carries the most common genes and DNA. The table for this sample lists approximately 560,000 distinct CDR3 sequences; approximately 15% of them were counted only once. The ten top clones hold about 7.4% of the sample. Sequenced: PBMCs or a T cell subset sorted from them (not recorded which). The source of these receptors is an adult woman who had mild COVID-19 (a few samples of this study predate the infection). The sample titles of this study are shuffled in the database, so cell type and time point are left out; the donor was told from shared clones.

This chain uses TRBV19 with TRBJ2-7, with 12 bases fitting TRBD2. The V gene end was trimmed by 5 bases and the J gene end by 3 bases; junction bases not matched to a gene: 17. Per the germline V gene, CDR1 is LNHDA and CDR2 is SQIVND (reference sequence). This CDR3 is built from 19 residues. CDR3 nucleotide sequence: TGTGCCAGTAGTCCACGGGGCTCATCCCTAGCGGGAGGGAACTACGAGCAGTACTTC. Its translation: CASSPRGSSLAGGNYEQYF.

The chain recombines TRBV11-2 with TRBJ2-1; 7 bases line up with TRBD2. Germline lookup yields CDR1 SGHAT and CDR2 FQNNGV. This CDR3 has 21 amino acids. J lost 0 bases, V lost 5 bases, and 22 bases had no gene match. CDR3 loop: CASSPIRPRSGNRFSYNEQFF. The CDR3 nucleotides read TGTGCCAGCAGCCCCATTCGCCCGAGGAGCGGGAACCGATTCTCCTACAATGAGCAGTTCTTC.

This clonotype appeared a few times. The chain employs TRBV7-8 and TRBJ1-1; 10 positions agree with TRBD1. CDR3 length: 16 residues. J gave up 6 bases and V 4 bases, and 11 bases lay outside the gene matches. CDR1 is SGHVS, CDR2 FQNEAQ, per germline. The CDR3 protein is CASSSPRQGAWAEAFF. Written as DNA, the CDR3 is TGTGCCAGCAGCTCACCCAGACAGGGGGCTTGGGCTGAAGCTTTCTTT.

The chain links TRBV24-1 to TRBJ2-7; 10 nucleotides line up with TRBD1. With V trimmed by 0 bases and J by 5 bases, 3 bases remained unmatched. Germline CDR1 reads KGHDR; CDR2 reads SFDVKD. The CDR3 extends over 15 amino acids. The CDR3 sequence: CATSDLGTGENEQYF. The CDR3 nucleotides are TGTGCCACCAGTGATTTGGGGACAGGGGAGAACGAGCAGTACTTC.

This clonotype was detected only once. J is TRBJ1-5 and V is TRBV19, with 7 positions matching TRBD1. The CDR3 contains 15 residues. After removal of 4 bases from V and 6 bases from J, the junction contained 9 bases not matched to a gene. Germline V gene lookup returns CDR1 LNHDA and CDR2 SQIVND (reference sequence). In DNA, the CDR3 is TGTGCCAGTAGTACCCAGGGGGGCGTAGGTCAGCCCCAGCATTTT. It encodes CASSTQGGVGQPQHF.

This clonotype was detected only a few times. The chain employs TRBV30 and TRBJ2-4, with D tentatively TRBD2 (5 bases). Trimming removed 3 bases at V and 8 bases at J, with 20 bases between. This CDR3 has 15 amino acids. Looked up from germline, CDR1 is GTSNPN and CDR2 is SVGIG (reference sequence). The CDR3 nucleotides read TGTGCCTGGAGCCCCCCCGGACTCACGAGCTACATTCAGTACTTC. Translating it yields CAWSPPGLTSYIQYF. The full variable domain, completed using reference TRBV30 and TRBJ2-4, is SQTIHQWPATLVQPVGSPLSLECTVEGTSNPNLYWYRQAAGRGLQLLFYSVGIGQISSEVPQNLSASRPQDRQFILSSKKLLLSDSGFYLCAWSPPGLTSYIQYFGAGTRLSVL.

There are a few counts of this clonotype. J is TRBJ1-5 and V is TRBV6-5; TRBD1 matches at 7 bases. J lost 2 bases, V lost 5 bases, and 6 bases had no gene match. The CDR3 runs 15 residues. Germline CDR1 reads MNHEY; CDR2 reads SVGAGI. Written as DNA, the CDR3 is TGTGCCAGCAGTACAAGGGACAGCCGCAATCAGCCCCAGCATTTT. This codes for CASSTRDSRNQPQHF.

This clonotype was picked up a small number of times. V gene TRBV6-6 combines with J gene TRBJ1-2, with D perhaps matching TRBD1 (5 bases). CDR3 length: 14 amino acids. Deletions cut 4 bases from V and 3 bases from J, with 12 bases between. Germline V gene sequence: CDR1 MNHNY, CDR2 SVGAGI (reference sequence). The CDR3 bases are TGTGCCAGCAGTTTATCAGGGTTGGACTATGGCTACACCTTC. It is translated as CASSLSGLDYGYTF.

The chain recombines TRBV3-1 with TRBJ2-2; TRBD1 aligns across 9 bases. The CDR3 extends over 14 amino acids. Germline trimming cut 4 bases from V and 7 bases from J; bases unmatched to any gene: 4. Germline V CDR1 and CDR2: LGHDT, YNNKEL (reference sequence). Written as DNA, the CDR3 is TGTGCCAGCAGCCTTACAGGGGGCAGCGGGGAGCTGTTTTTT. This translates into CASSLTGGSGELFF.

The chain has TRBV27 and TRBJ2-3, with 7 bases aligning to TRBD2. CDR1 is MNHEY, CDR2 SMNVEV, per germline (reference sequence). V was pared by 6 bases and J by 5 bases, with 5 bases of the junction left unmatched. This CDR3 is 13 amino acids long. CDR3 region: CASSYWGGDTQYF. The CDR3 region has the DNA TGTGCCAGCAGCTATTGGGGGGGAGATACGCAGTATTTT.

This clonotype was observed many times. CDR3 in amino acids: CSVEKDDEQYF. DNA of the CDR3: TGCAGCGTTGAAAAAGATGACGAGCAGTACTTC. V and J are TRBV29-1 and TRBJ2-7; D remains unclear. This CDR3 is built from 11 residues. Per the germline V gene, CDR1 is SQVTM and CDR2 is ANQGSEA. The V end was cut by 2 bases, the J end by 5 bases, with 7 bases between.

The count of this clonotype is one. This sequence joins TRBV7-9 and TRBJ2-2, with D tentatively TRBD1 (5 bases). Trimming left V 1 base short and J 7 bases short, with 19 bases between. Per the germline V gene, CDR1 is SEHNR and CDR2 is FQNEAQ (reference sequence). The CDR3 is made up of 17 amino acids. CDR3 bases: TGTGCCAGCAGCTTAGGCCCCCCGGCAGGGTTTGGCGGGGAGCTGTTTTTT. It is translated as CASSLGPPAGFGGELFF.

This clonotype appeared a single time. The V and J genes are TRBV15 and TRBJ1-1; D gene ambiguous. Germline V gene lookup returns CDR1 LNHNV and CDR2 YYDKDF (reference sequence). The CDR3 loop spans 13 amino acids. V shed 3 bases and J shed 4 bases, with 9 bases lying between them. The CDR3 DNA reads as TGTGCCACCAGCAGTGCTCTGGGCACTGAAGCTTTCTTT. Amino acids: CATSSALGTEAFF.

This clonotype was detected only a few times. The chain combines TRBV5-1 with TRBJ1-2; D possibly corresponds to TRBD1 (5 bases). Trimming cost V 0 bases and J 5 bases, with 11 bases left between them. Germline CDR1 and CDR2: SGHRS and YFSETQ. The CDR3 covers 14 residues. Here the CDR3 DNA reads TGCGCCAGCAGCTTGGAGGGGACTTATTATGGCTACACCTTC. This sequence encodes CASSLEGTYYGYTF.

V usage is TRBV27 and J usage is TRBJ2-7; TRBD1 matches 10 bases. V lost 6 bases, J lost 6 bases, and 11 bases stayed unmatched. The CDR3 totals 15 residues. The germline V gene has CDR1 MNHEY and CDR2 SMNVEV (reference sequence). CDR3: CASRFGRDRGGEQYF. The CDR3, as DNA: TGTGCCAGCAGATTTGGCCGGGACAGGGGAGGCGAGCAGTACTTC.

This clonotype has just a few counts. The gene calls are TRBV5-1 and TRBJ1-2; 8 bases agree with TRBD1. Looked up from germline, CDR1 is SGHRS and CDR2 is YFSETQ. With V trimmed by 2 bases and J by 4 bases, 7 bases remained unmatched. The CDR3 sequence is 15 residues long. Here the CDR3 reads CASSLRTGNLYGYTF. DNA for the CDR3: TGCGCCAGCAGCTTAAGGACAGGGAACCTCTATGGCTACACCTTC.

V and J are TRBV12-3 or TRBV12-4 and TRBJ1-2; perhaps TRBD1 as D (6 bases). This CDR3 spans 15 amino acids. Trimming pared 3 bases from V and 6 bases from J, leaving 17 bases between. This CDR3 reads CASSLTPRDNDGYTF. In DNA form, the CDR3 reads TGTGCCAGCAGTTTGACCCCTCGGGACAATGATGGCTACACCTTC.

This clonotype was seen more than once but under ten times. The chain links TRBV18 to TRBJ2-1, with TRBD2 matching 7 bases. This CDR3 contains 18 residues. Germline V gene sequence: CDR1 KGHSH, CDR2 LQKENI. J lost 5 bases, V lost 0 bases, and 13 bases had no gene match. The CDR3 loop is CASSPPSDLAAINNEQFF. The CDR3 coding sequence is TGTGCCAGCTCACCACCCTCCGATCTAGCGGCGATCAACAATGAGCAGTTCTTC. Based on the CDR3 plus reference TRBV18 and TRBJ2-1, the full variable domain is NAGVMQNPRHLVRRRGQEARLRCSPMKGHSHVYWYRQLPEEGLKFMVYLQKENIIDESGMPKERFSAEFPKEGPSILRIQQVVRGDSAAYFCASSPPSDLAAINNEQFFGPGTRLTVL.

The J gene is TRBJ1-2, the V gene TRBV6-2 or TRBV6-3; no clear D gene. There are 13 residues in the CDR3. Per germline, CDR1 MNHEY and CDR2 SVGEGT. V lost 6 bases to trimming and J lost 4 bases, with 12 bases between them. The CDR3 region has the DNA TGTGCCAGCAGGGTCGCCAGGTCCTATGGCTACACCTTC. It yields the protein CASRVARSYGYTF.

This chain uses TRBV20-1 with TRBJ2-7; 8 positions match TRBD1. The CDR3 is 14 amino acids. Trimming cost V 4 bases and J 3 bases; bases outside gene matches: 8. Germline CDR1 and CDR2: DFQATT and SNEGSKA (reference sequence). The CDR3 DNA reads TGCAGTGCTAAGACAGGGGAACTGGGCTACGAGCAGTACTTC. This codes for CSAKTGELGYEQYF.

The V gene is TRBV4-2, the J gene TRBJ2-5; TRBD1 might be the D (6 bases). Germline CDR1 and CDR2: LGHNA and YNFKEQ. This CDR3 is built from 15 residues. V dropped 2 bases and J dropped 0 bases, with 10 bases sitting between them. The CDR3 sequence: CASSQSQGYQETQYF. The CDR3 DNA reads TGTGCCAGCAGCCAATCACAGGGTTACCAAGAGACCCAGTACTTC.

J is TRBJ1-5 and V is TRBV7-2; 9 positions agree with TRBD1. Germline assignment: CDR1 SGHTA and CDR2 FQGNSA. V gave up 1 base and J gave up 9 bases; unmatched junction bases: 1. This CDR3 is built from 13 residues. The CDR3 coding sequence is TGTGCCAGCAGCTTAGGGGGACAGGGGCCCCAGCATTTT. Translated: CASSLGGQGPQHF.

This clonotype was found a few times. This rearrangement joins TRBV5-1 to TRBJ2-1; 10 bases are shared with TRBD1. Trimming at V came to 4 bases and at J to 8 bases, leaving 12 bases not matched to a gene. Per germline, CDR1 SGHRS and CDR2 YFSETQ. This CDR3 has 16 residues. Here the CDR3 reads CASSHPPDRGAYEQFF. CDR3 DNA sequence: TGCGCCAGCAGCCATCCTCCGGACAGGGGGGCTTATGAGCAGTTCTTC.

The CDR3, as DNA: TGCAGTGCCGGGAGGGGGGGAATGGCAACAGATACGCAGTATTTT. As protein: CSAGRGGMATDTQYF. The rearrangement uses TRBV20-1 and TRBJ2-3, with 8 positions matching TRBD2. Trimming at V came to 6 bases and at J to 3 bases, leaving 11 bases not matched to a gene. The CDR3 sequence is 15 residues long. Germline V CDR1 and CDR2: DFQATT, SNEGSKA (reference sequence).

This clonotype has more than one count but fewer than ten. The rearrangement links TRBV11-2 to TRBJ2-5; D is undetermined. CDR3 length: 13 amino acids. V was clipped by 5 bases and J by 7 bases, with 14 bases between them. Germline CDR1 SGHAT, CDR2 FQNNGV. The CDR3 nucleotides are TGTGCCAGCAGCACCCGGGCCTTCGGGACCCAGTACTTC. As protein: CASSTRAFGTQYF.

A few counts support this clonotype. The chain links TRBV4-3 to TRBJ2-1; 8 bases align to TRBD1. Germline V lookup: CDR1 LGHNA, CDR2 YSLEER. V was pared by 4 bases and J by 0 bases, with 5 bases of the junction left unmatched. The CDR3 sequence is 16 residues long. CDR3 sequence (DNA): TGCGCCAGCAGCCCTACTACAGGGGGCTCCTACAATGAGCAGTTCTTC. This translates into CASSPTTGGSYNEQFF.

This clonotype showed up just a few times. The V and J genes are TRBV5-1 and TRBJ2-6; TRBD1 is a possible D gene (6 bases). The germline V gene has CDR1 SGHRS and CDR2 YFSETQ. The CDR3 loop spans 16 amino acids. V dropped 3 bases and J dropped 0 bases, with 10 bases sitting between them. CDR3 DNA sequence: TGCGCCAGCAGCTGGGCAGGGGTCTCTGGGGCCAACGTCCTGACTTTC. Protein: CASSWAGVSGANVLTF.

This clonotype has just a few counts. V and J are TRBV7-8 and TRBJ2-2; D remains unclear. Germline CDR1 reads SGHVS; CDR2 reads FQNEAQ. The CDR3 has 14 residues. The V and J ends lost 1 base and 9 bases respectively, with 12 bases between them. The CDR3 loop reads CASSLESVAWELFF. In DNA form, the CDR3 reads TGTGCCAGCAGCTTAGAAAGTGTGGCCTGGGAGCTGTTTTTT.